These 31 T cell receptor beta chains were all obtained from the same sample, sequenced in a study of T-cell memory formation after mild COVID-19 (dated by TCRdb to the early 2020s). The library was generated by 5' RACE. The sequencing machine was an Illumina NovaSeq 6000. TCRdb cleaned the public reads at Q25 with fastp, built clones with MiXCR and kept in-frame beta chains. Rows are combined by CDR3 protein, so each entry shows the most common genes and DNA. For this sample the table gives 190,000 or so distinct CDR3 sequences, of which about a fifth were detected only once. Jointly, the top ten make up about 21% of the sample. The sequencing sample was made of PBMCs or a T cell subset sorted from them (not recorded which). The origin of the receptors is an adult woman who had mild COVID-19 (a few samples of this study predate the infection). The sample titles of this study are shuffled in the database, so cell type and time point are left out; the donor was told from shared clones.

The rearrangement joins TRBV6-1 to TRBJ2-3; D may be TRBD2 (5 bases). The germline V gene encodes CDR1 MNHNS and CDR2 SASEGT. The CDR3 consists of 14 residues. V lost 2 bases and J 0 bases, leaving 6 bases between the germline ends. CDR3 amino acids: CASSETSSTDTQYF. In DNA form, the CDR3 reads TGTGCCAGCAGTGAAACTAGTAGCACAGATACGCAGTATTTT.

V is TRBV7-2 and J is TRBJ1-2; weak D call: TRBD1 (6 bases). The CDR3 covers 15 residues. Trimming took off 1 base at V and 8 bases at J, with 17 bases between the two ends. The germline gives CDR1 SGHTA, CDR2 FQGNSA. The CDR3: CASSLGWTVVSGYTF. For the CDR3, the DNA is TGTGCCAGCAGCTTAGGGTGGACAGTAGTAAGCGGCTACACCTTC.

The V and J genes are TRBV6-2 or TRBV6-3 and TRBJ1-2; D remains ambiguous. Germline assignment: CDR1 MNHEY and CDR2 SVGEGT. The CDR3 is 15 residues long. V dropped 0 bases and J dropped 2 bases, with 10 bases sitting between them. Here the CDR3 DNA reads TGTGCCAGCAGTTACTCCCCCCTGGAGAACTATGGCTACACCTTC. Encoded protein: CASSYSPLENYGYTF.

This chain links TRBV24-1 with TRBJ2-7, with D possibly called TRBD1 or TRBD2 (6 bases each). V dropped 1 base and J dropped 5 bases, with 8 bases sitting between them. Germline CDR1 is KGHDR and CDR2 is SFDVKD. This CDR3 is built from 13 residues. The CDR3 DNA is TGTGCCACCAGTGATTTTCGGGGGCACGAGCAGTACTTC. It specifies CATSDFRGHEQYF.

V usage is TRBV24-1 and J usage is TRBJ2-1; D remains ambiguous. CDR3 length: 17 amino acids. Germline CDR1 and CDR2: KGHDR and SFDVKD. V gave up 5 bases and J gave up 4 bases, with 20 bases separating them. Written as DNA, the CDR3 is TGTGCCACCAGTGCCACACCCCTCAAGGTAGGGTACAATGAGCAGTTCTTC. Protein: CATSATPLKVGYNEQFF.

This clonotype has just a few counts. The CDR3 DNA sequence: TGTGCCAGCACCTCCGGGACAGGGGATACGCAGTATTTT. It encodes CASTSGTGDTQYF. This chain links TRBV6-5 with TRBJ2-3; 9 bases fit TRBD1. The germline gives CDR1 MNHEY, CDR2 SVGAGI. CDR3 length: 13 amino acids. With 7 bases clipped from V and 6 bases from J, the junction kept 5 bases outside the gene matches.

The table lists this clonotype with a few counts. The V and J genes are TRBV25-1 and TRBJ1-3; D ambiguous. The germline CDR1 and CDR2 sequences are MGHDK and SYGVNS. CDR3 size: 12 residues. V lost 5 bases and J lost 4, with 6 bases in between. The CDR3 is CASSPGGNTIYF. CDR3 DNA: TGTGCCAGCAGTCCGGGGGGAAACACCATATATTTT. The variable domain in full, completed from reference TRBV25-1 and TRBJ1-3, reads EADIYQTPRYLVIGTGKKITLECSQTMGHDKMYWYQQDPGMELHLIHYSYGVNSTEKGDLSSESTVSRIRTEHFPLTLESARPSHTSQYLCASSPGGNTIYFGEGSWLTVV.

The chain couples TRBV5-6 to TRBJ2-5; TRBD1 aligns across 9 bases. Trimming at V came to 0 bases and at J to 2 bases, leaving 5 bases not matched to a gene. CDR1 and CDR2 (germline): SGHDT, YYEEEE. There are 16 residues in the CDR3. The CDR3 DNA follows: TGTGCCAGCAGCTTGGACAGGGGGCGCGGTCAAGAGACCCAGTACTTC. Protein sequence: CASSLDRGRGQETQYF.

The J gene is TRBJ2-4, the V gene TRBV7-8; tentative D call: TRBD1 (6 bases). The CDR3 is 16 residues long. Per the germline V gene, CDR1 is SGHVS and CDR2 is FQNEAQ. V was cut by 5 bases and J by 2 bases, with 16 bases left in between. As DNA, the CDR3 is TGTGCCAGCAGCCGTGATACAGGGAACTCCAAAAACATTCAGTACTTC. Translated: CASSRDTGNSKNIQYF.

This rearrangement joins TRBV7-2 to TRBJ2-5; perhaps TRBD1 as D (6 bases). V gave up 5 bases and J gave up 3 bases, with 10 bases separating them. The CDR3 contains 13 residues. Germline V gene lookup returns CDR1 SGHTA and CDR2 FQGNSA. CDR3 sequence: CASSHWTEETQYF. CDR3 sequence (DNA): TGTGCCAGCAGCCACTGGACAGAAGAGACCCAGTACTTC.

The CDR3, as DNA: TGTGCCAGCAGCCTAAACGGGGGGGACCGCACAGATACGCAGTATTTT. Translation: CASSLNGGDRTDTQYF. The V gene is TRBV4-2, the J gene TRBJ2-3, with TRBD2 identical over 8 bases. After removal of 4 bases from V and 1 base from J, the junction contained 7 bases not matched to a gene. Germline V gives CDR1 LGHNA, CDR2 YNFKEQ. The CDR3 totals 16 residues.

This clonotype showed up just a few times. This chain links TRBV12-3 or TRBV12-4 with TRBJ2-7; D is unclear. The V end was cut by 5 bases, the J end by 0 bases, with 11 bases between. This CDR3 has 14 residues. CDR3 coding DNA: TGTGCCAGCAGTAACGGACGCGTCTCCTACGAGCAGTACTTC. This encodes CASSNGRVSYEQYF.

This chain joins TRBV7-8 and TRBJ2-1, with D possibly TRBD2 on 5 matching bases. Trimming left V 5 bases short and J 2 bases short, with 19 bases between. This CDR3 has 17 amino acids. Germline V gene sequence: CDR1 SGHVS, CDR2 FQNEAQ. CDR3 bases: TGTGCCAGCAGCGACTCGGGTGGGAGCCGCCCCTACAATGAGCAGTTCTTC. Translated: CASSDSGGSRPYNEQFF. Using reference TRBV7-8 and TRBJ2-1 for the parts outside the CDR3, the full variable domain is GAGVSQSPRYKVAKRGQDVALRCDPISGHVSLFWYQQALGQGPEFLTYFQNEAQLDKSGLPSDRFFAERPEGSVSTLKIQRTQQEDSAVYLCASSDSGGSRPYNEQFFGPGTRLTVL.

This clonotype was found a few times. This sequence joins TRBV12-3 or TRBV12-4 and TRBJ2-3; D gene uncertain. V was pared by 8 bases and J by 0 bases, with 12 bases between. The CDR3 runs 14 residues. CDR3 region: CASSKGGSTDTQYF. The CDR3 region has the DNA TGTGCCAGCTCTAAGGGCGGTAGCACAGATACGCAGTATTTT.

This clonotype occurred a few times. The V gene is TRBV12-5, the J gene TRBJ2-7; TRBD1 is a possible D gene (5 bases). Germline V CDR1 and CDR2: LGHNT, FRNRAP. This CDR3 region has 13 residues. The V end lost 7 bases, the J end lost 1 base, and 11 bases lay between the germline ends. The CDR3: CASALTDSYEQYF. The CDR3 nucleotides read TGTGCTAGTGCTCTGACAGATTCCTACGAGCAGTACTTC.

This clonotype was picked up a small number of times. The rearrangement uses TRBV7-9 and TRBJ2-3; perhaps D is TRBD1 or TRBD2 (5 bases each). There are 14 residues in the CDR3. Germline CDR1 is SEHNR and CDR2 is FQNEAQ (reference sequence). Trimming left V 7 bases short and J 0 bases short, with 11 bases between. The CDR3 DNA sequence: TGTGCCAGCACTCCCGGGGACAGCACAGATACGCAGTATTTT. Residues: CASTPGDSTDTQYF.

In this sample, this clonotype turned up a few times. This chain uses TRBV5-6 with TRBJ2-7; weak D call: TRBD2 (5 bases). This CDR3 has 15 amino acids. Germline assignment: CDR1 SGHDT and CDR2 YYEEEE. Trimming stripped 1 base from V and 2 bases from J, with 13 bases between. CDR3 in amino acids: CASSLLQLRAYEQYF. The CDR3 DNA reads as TGTGCCAGCAGCTTGCTACAGCTGAGGGCCTACGAGCAGTACTTC.

The rearrangement joins TRBV10-3 to TRBJ2-7; 11 bases are a match to TRBD1. CDR3 length equals 15 residues. V lost 6 bases to trimming and J lost 2 bases; unmatched junction nucleotides: 6. Looked up from germline, CDR1 is ENHRY and CDR2 is SYGVKD. CDR3 in amino acids: CAISNPGQGAYEQYF. The DNA of the CDR3 is TGTGCCATCAGCAATCCGGGACAGGGGGCCTACGAGCAGTACTTC.

The chain employs TRBV13 and TRBJ1-4; D possibly corresponds to TRBD1 (5 bases). V lost 7 bases and J 3 bases, leaving 15 bases between the germline ends. The CDR3 is 15 residues long. Germline values: CDR1 PRHDT, CDR2 FYEKMQ (reference sequence). This CDR3 is CASNGRGSANEKLFF. The CDR3 DNA reads TGTGCCAGCAACGGAAGGGGAAGCGCTAATGAAAAACTGTTTTTT.

The sample holds one count of this clonotype. The V and J genes are TRBV30 and TRBJ2-7, with D perhaps TRBD2 (6 bases). The CDR3 runs to 13 residues. The V gene lost 4 bases and the J gene lost 3 bases, with 13 bases spanning the gap. In germline, CDR1 is GTSNPN, CDR2 SVGIG (reference sequence). In DNA, the CDR3 is TGTGCCTGGAATTTGGGGGGACTCTACGAGCAGTACTTC. This codes for CAWNLGGLYEQYF.

The rearrangement links TRBV19 to TRBJ1-5; D is undetermined. With 5 bases removed from V and 0 bases from J, the gap between germline ends came to 17 bases. Germline assignment: CDR1 LNHDA and CDR2 SQIVND (reference sequence). The CDR3 is 17 amino acids. CDR3 loop: CASSWISPSYSNQPQHF. The CDR3 bases are TGTGCCAGTAGTTGGATCTCCCCCTCCTATAGCAATCAGCCCCAGCATTTT.

To note about this clonotype: Being one base from a much bigger clone, this may be a read error. CDR3 amino acids: CASSISTDTQYF. CDR3 nucleotide sequence: TGTGCCAGCAGCATTAGCACAGATACGCAGTATTTT. The chain uses TRBV12-3 or TRBV12-4 and TRBJ2-3; D remains ambiguous. The CDR3 is 12 residues long. V was cut by 6 bases and J by 0 bases, with 4 bases left in between.

The rearrangement links TRBV29-1 to TRBJ1-2, with TRBD1 as a possible D gene (5 bases). Germline CDR1 SQVTM, CDR2 ANQGSEA. This CDR3 has 13 amino acids. V was cut by 1 base and J by 8 bases, with 14 bases left in between. CDR3 residues: CSVEGALEGGYTF. DNA of the CDR3: TGCAGCGTTGAAGGGGCCCTCGAGGGGGGCTACACCTTC.

The chain links TRBV25-1 to TRBJ2-2, with a weak D call TRBD2 (7 bases). V was clipped by 6 bases and J by 4 bases, with 15 bases between them. This CDR3 comprises 15 residues. The germline CDR1 and CDR2 sequences are MGHDK and SYGVNS. DNA of the CDR3: TGTGCCAGCAGCATGGGAGGGGGGACCACCGGGGAGCTGTTTTTT. Amino acid sequence: CASSMGGGTTGELFF.

The chain couples TRBV7-6 to TRBJ1-3; a possible D gene is TRBD1 (5 bases). The CDR3 contains 14 residues. Germline CDR1 and CDR2: SGHVS and FNYEAQ. The V gene lost 7 bases and the J gene lost 2 bases, with 12 bases spanning the gap. This CDR3 is CASTPGGAGNTIYF. CDR3 sequence (DNA): TGTGCCAGCACCCCGGGAGGGGCTGGAAACACCATATATTTT.

This clonotype was detected many times. The chain links TRBV27 to TRBJ2-2, with 11 positions matching TRBD2. This CDR3 has 17 amino acids. Germline assignment: CDR1 MNHEY and CDR2 SMNVEV (reference sequence). Trimming took 2 bases from V and 8 from J; bases not matched to a gene: 10. CDR3 coding DNA: TGTGCCAGCAGTTTAACTAGCGGGAGCCTAAATGTTGGGGAGCTGTTTTTT. Encoded protein: CASSLTSGSLNVGELFF.

This clonotype occurred a few times. The rearrangement joins TRBV29-1 to TRBJ2-3; 7 bases line up with TRBD1. Losses at the gene ends were 5 bases for V and 2 bases for J; bases not matched to a gene: 7. Per the germline V gene, CDR1 is SQVTM and CDR2 is ANQGSEA. The CDR3 spans 14 residues. The CDR3 DNA is TGCAGCGTTTCCCCGGGACAGTCCACAGATACGCAGTATTTT. Encoded protein: CSVSPGQSTDTQYF.

This clonotype showed up just a few times. The gene calls are TRBV12-3 or TRBV12-4 and TRBJ1-3; D is uncertain. CDR3 length: 12 residues. V shed 7 bases and J shed 0 bases, with 4 bases lying between them. The CDR3 nucleotides read TGTGCCAGCACCCCCTCTGGAAACACCATATATTTT. It yields the protein CASTPSGNTIYF.

This chain links TRBV12-3 or TRBV12-4 with TRBJ2-3; D gene ambiguous. Trimming took off 8 bases at V and 8 bases at J, with 8 bases between the two ends. CDR3 length: 10 residues. CDR3: CASESGTQYF. CDR3 in DNA: TGTGCCAGCGAGTCGGGTACGCAGTATTTT.

The genes are TRBV4-2 and TRBJ1-2; 7 bases are shared with TRBD1. The CDR3 contains 15 residues. In germline, CDR1 is LGHNA, CDR2 YNFKEQ. Losses at the gene ends were 4 bases for V and 2 bases for J; bases not matched to a gene: 7. Here the CDR3 reads CASSPRTGPNYGYTF. CDR3 bases: TGTGCCAGCAGCCCCCGGACAGGCCCGAACTATGGCTACACCTTC.

The CDR3 bases are TGTGCCAGCAGCCTCGGGAGCCCAAATGAGCAGTTCTTC. It codes for CASSLGSPNEQFF. The chain uses TRBV12-3 or TRBV12-4 and TRBJ2-1, with D maybe TRBD2 (6 bases). The V end was cut by 6 bases, the J end by 7 bases, with 13 bases between. There are 13 residues in the CDR3.